The rows below give T cell receptor beta chains drawn from one sample of a study of radiation and T cells in renal cell carcinoma. Sequencing used immunoSEQ multiplex PCR; TCRdb keeps in-frame clones, though not all of them. Of some 76,000 clones listed, about 81% are singletons. Sequencing used blood, obtained from a patient whose treatment included radiotherapy and nephrectomy. Receptor source: a man in his 60s with renal cell carcinoma. Each CDR3 is given with its conserved first and last residue. D genes are given only for firm matches. Only part of the rows carry a size: once, few, many, or a class if the clone is expanded.

CDR3: CASSAYYGYTF
DNA: TGTGCCAGCAGCGCTTACTATGGCTACACCTTC
V: TRBV7-9
J: TRBJ1-2
D: -
size: once

CDR3: CASSFRSGANVLTF
DNA: TGTGCCAGCAGTTTTAGGTCTGGGGCCAACGTCCTGACTTTC
V: TRBV28
J: TRBJ2-6
D: -
size: once

CDR3: CASRSKPSSGVGSTDTQYF
DNA: TGCGCCAGCAGGTCGAAACCCTCTAGCGGGGTGGGTAGCACAGATACGCAGTATTTT
V: TRBV5-1
J: TRBJ2-3
D: TRBD2
size: -

CDR3: CASSFRGVGDTQYF
DNA: TGTGCCAGCAGTTTCAGAGGGGTTGGAGATACGCAGTATTTT
V: TRBV28
J: TRBJ2-3
D: -
size: once

CDR3: CATQLVGTAEQYF
DNA: TGTGCCACCCAATTGGTCGGGACAGCAGAGCAGTACTTC
V: TRBV27
J: TRBJ2-7
D: TRBD1
size: -

CDR3: CATSRAGYLDKHGYTF
DNA: TGTGCCACCAGCAGAGCGGGATACTTAGACAAGCATGGCTACACCTTC
V: TRBV15
J: TRBJ1-2
D: -
size: -

CDR3: CASSPSGTPEQYF
DNA: TGTGCCAGCTCACCATCCGGGACACCGGAGCAGTACTTC
V: TRBV18
J: TRBJ2-7
D: -
size: -

CDR3: CASSPNRGDQPQHF
DNA: TGTGCCAGCTCACCAAACAGGGGGGATCAGCCCCAGCATTTT
V: TRBV18
J: TRBJ1-5
D: TRBD1
size: -

CDR3: CASSAPRGDQETQYF
DNA: TGTGCCAGCAGTGCCCCACGGGGGGACCAAGAGACCCAGTACTTC
V: TRBV2
J: TRBJ2-5
D: TRBD2
size: few

CDR3: CASSEFDGSYEQYF
DNA: TGTGCCAGCAGTGAATTTGACGGCTCCTACGAGCAGTACTTC
V: TRBV25-1
J: TRBJ2-7
D: -
size: -

CDR3: CASSETLLAFF
DNA: TGTGCCAGCAGTGAAACCTTATTAGCTTTCTTT
V: TRBV2
J: TRBJ1-1
D: -
size: -

CDR3: CASRAGQASRNEQFF
DNA: TGCGCCAGCAGGGCGGGACAGGCGAGTCGGAATGAGCAGTTCTTC
V: TRBV5-1
J: TRBJ2-1
D: TRBD1
size: -

CDR3: CATRTGSEKLFF
DNA: TGTGCCACCAGGACAGGGAGCGAAAAACTGTTTTTT
V: TRBV28
J: TRBJ1-4
D: TRBD1
size: -

CDR3: CASNERDRGPSEQFF
DNA: TGTGCCAGCAATGAACGGGACAGGGGTCCTAGTGAGCAGTTCTTC
V: TRBV2
J: TRBJ2-1
D: TRBD1
size: -

CDR3: CASSRRTPSNQPQHF
DNA: TGTGCCAGCAGCCGACGGACCCCTAGCAATCAGCCCCAGCATTTT
V: TRBV6-5
J: TRBJ1-5
D: -
size: once

CDR3: CASSIPRGLNNEQFF
DNA: TGTGCCAGTAGTATTCCCAGGGGGCTGAACAATGAGCAGTTCTTC
V: TRBV19
J: TRBJ2-1
D: TRBD1
size: few